What follows are 13 T cell receptor beta chains derived from one specimen sequenced in a study of human T cells and chemical hapten exposure. TCRdb itself ran the RACE reads through MiXCR, one entry per CDR3 protein. The profile shows about 380,000 distinct CDR3 sequences, roughly 5% of them singletons. As to time point: pre-sensitization, week 0. Treatment: therapeutic diphenylcyclopropenone sensitization with weekly scalp DPC. The sample here was whole blood, taken in connection with sensitization to the hapten diphenylcyclopropenone (DPC). Source of these receptors: a woman between 45 and 60 years old with alopecia areata. Some clones in this sample may be carry-over from other donors' samples.

In its sample, this clonotype was seen many times. The gene calls are TRBV7-3 and TRBJ1-1, with D possibly TRBD1 on 6 matching bases. The CDR3 runs 14 residues. V lost 5 bases to trimming and J lost 3 bases, with 13 bases between them. CDR1 SGHTA and CDR2 FQGTGA come from the germline V gene. CDR3 DNA: TGTGCCAGCAGCGCCCAGACAGGAGACACTGAAGCTTTCTTT. This codes for CASSAQTGDTEAFF.

The chain joins TRBV4-1 to TRBJ2-1; D is undetermined. The CDR3 consists of 17 residues. Looked up from germline, CDR1 is MGHRA and CDR2 is YSYEKL. The V gene lost 0 bases and the J gene lost 0 bases, with 12 bases spanning the gap. CDR3 region: CASSQDNWVSSYNEQFF. Written as DNA, the CDR3 is TGCGCCAGCAGCCAAGATAACTGGGTTAGCTCCTACAATGAGCAGTTCTTC.

The chain links TRBV7-9 to TRBJ1-6, with D unclear. The germline CDR1 and CDR2 sequences are SEHNR and FQNEAQ (reference sequence). The CDR3 loop spans 13 amino acids. V was trimmed by 4 bases and J by 11 bases, leaving 12 bases between them. The DNA of the CDR3 is TGTGCCAGCAGCTCATCAAGTTTGGCACCCCTCCACTTT. It encodes CASSSSSLAPLHF.

This clonotype was found many times. This sequence joins TRBV12-3 or TRBV12-4 and TRBJ2-7; 7 bases are shared with TRBD1. V lost 5 bases, J lost 6 bases, and 13 bases stayed unmatched. The CDR3 totals 15 residues. CDR3 sequence: CASSPYRGRGIEQYF. In DNA form, the CDR3 reads TGTGCCAGCAGTCCCTACAGGGGCCGGGGAATCGAGCAGTACTTC.

This clonotype was picked up a small number of times. The chain joins TRBV28 to TRBJ2-1, with 12 bases lining up with TRBD2. Germline trimming cut 4 bases from V and 15 bases from J; bases unmatched to any gene: 7. CDR1 and CDR2 from the germline V gene are MDHEN and SYDVKM. This CDR3 has 13 residues. DNA for the CDR3: TGTGCCAGCAGTTCCAGACTAGCGGGAGATCCGTTCTTC. Its translation: CASSSRLAGDPFF.

At least ten counts were recorded for this clonotype. The gene calls are TRBV6-1 and TRBJ2-3; 8 bases are shared with TRBD2. The CDR3 contains 17 residues. The germline gives CDR1 MNHNS, CDR2 SASEGT. J gave up 4 bases and V 1 base, and 10 bases lay outside the gene matches. Written as DNA, the CDR3 is TGTGCCAGCAGTGAAGTTGTGAGCGGGAGTTACCCAGATACGCAGTATTTT. It yields the protein CASSEVVSGSYPDTQYF.

At least ten counts were recorded for this clonotype. The chain recombines TRBV15 with TRBJ2-1, with 7 nucleotides matching TRBD1. Germline CDR1 LNHNV, CDR2 YYDKDF (reference sequence). The V and J ends lost 2 bases and 4 bases, in that order; junction bases with no gene match: 8. CDR3 length: 16 amino acids. CDR3: CATSRQPGQQYNEQFF. The CDR3 bases are TGTGCCACCAGCAGACAGCCGGGACAGCAATACAATGAGCAGTTCTTC.

The chain carries TRBV2 and TRBJ1-1; 9 bases agree with TRBD1. This CDR3 is 13 amino acids long. CDR1 and CDR2 from the germline V gene are SNHLY and FYNNEI. CDR3 loop: CAGQGTATTEAFF. CDR3 bases: TGTGCTGGACAGGGGACAGCCACCACTGAAGCTTTCTTT.

This chain links TRBV12-3 or TRBV12-4 with TRBJ1-1, with D perhaps matching TRBD1 (5 bases). The CDR3 consists of 13 residues. Trimming took off 9 bases at V and 5 bases at J, with 16 bases between the two ends. The CDR3 sequence is CASTGGGRTEAFF. The CDR3 region has the DNA TGTGCCAGTACGGGTGGGGGTAGGACTGAAGCTTTCTTT.

This clonotype was detected many times. DNA for the CDR3: TGTGCCAGCAGCCAAGATCCGGTACAAGAGACCCAGTACTTC. Encoded protein: CASSQDPVQETQYF. The rearrangement links TRBV3-1 to TRBJ2-5; D is ambiguous. Germline V gene data show CDR1 as LGHDT and CDR2 as YNNKEL (reference sequence). Trimming took 0 bases from V and 2 from J, leaving 7 bases between them. This CDR3 contains 14 residues.

The chain links TRBV10-3 to TRBJ2-2, with 8 bases aligning to TRBD2. The V segment lost 3 bases and the J segment 4 bases; nucleotides outside the gene matches: 10. There are 17 residues in the CDR3. Germline V gene data show CDR1 as ENHRY and CDR2 as SYGVKD. The CDR3: CAISDVEREYGTGELFF. In nucleotides, the CDR3 is TGTGCCATCAGTGACGTAGAGCGGGAGTATGGCACCGGGGAGCTGTTTTTT.

J is TRBJ1-2 and V is TRBV5-1; TRBD1 might be the D (6 bases). V was trimmed by 4 bases and J by 0 bases, leaving 10 bases between them. This CDR3 is built from 14 residues. Germline CDR1 SGHRS, CDR2 YFSETQ. The CDR3: CASSTGTTNYGYTF. The CDR3 DNA follows: TGCGCCAGCAGCACCGGGACAACTAACTATGGCTACACCTTC.

This clonotype was seen more than once but under ten times. The chain carries TRBV7-8 and TRBJ1-2; no firm D call. V dropped 5 bases and J dropped 8 bases, with 12 bases sitting between them. The CDR3 totals 12 residues. CDR1 is SGHVS, CDR2 FQNEAQ, per germline. The CDR3 nucleotides read TGTGCCAGCAGCGCCGCCACATTAGGCTACACCTTC. Its translation: CASSAATLGYTF. The full variable domain, with the rest looked up from reference TRBV7-8 and TRBJ1-2, is GAGVSQSPRYKVAKRGQDVALRCDPISGHVSLFWYQQALGQGPEFLTYFQNEAQLDKSGLPSDRFFAERPEGSVSTLKIQRTQQEDSAVYLCASSAATLGYTFGSGTRLTVV.